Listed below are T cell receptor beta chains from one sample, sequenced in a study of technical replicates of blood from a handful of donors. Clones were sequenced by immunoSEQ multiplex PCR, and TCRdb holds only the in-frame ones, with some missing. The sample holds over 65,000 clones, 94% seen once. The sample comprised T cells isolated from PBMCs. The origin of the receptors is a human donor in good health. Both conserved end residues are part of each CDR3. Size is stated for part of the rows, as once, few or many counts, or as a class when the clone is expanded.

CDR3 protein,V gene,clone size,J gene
CASSLTSLETDTQYF,TRBV7-3,-,TRBJ2-3
CASRLGPEHAFF,TRBV6-1,-,TRBJ1-1
CSVVRGGETQYF,TRBV29-1,once,TRBJ2-5
CASSLTTSGTGDEQFF,TRBV4-1,-,TRBJ2-1
CASSTQGVLNTEAFF,TRBV6-5,-,TRBJ1-1
CASSKDAGTRNIDNTDTQYF,TRBV28,-,TRBJ2-3
CASSLLAGGPGELFF,TRBV9,-,TRBJ2-2
CAWKRGGFYEQYF,TRBV30,-,TRBJ2-7
CASSWADSHYEQYF,TRBV27,-,TRBJ2-7
CASSYGSGYGYTF,TRBV6-5,-,TRBJ1-2
CASSGRDGRNEQFF,TRBV5-4,-,TRBJ2-1
CASSVDRGPEAFF,TRBV2,-,TRBJ1-1
CASSHSRGGGYQETQYF,TRBV4-1,-,TRBJ2-5
CASSTTGLDIQYF,TRBV2,-,TRBJ2-4
CASSFSGQGNTEAFF,TRBV27,-,TRBJ1-1
CASSQKRGASYEQYF,TRBV5-4,-,TRBJ2-7
CASSYRGGSYEQYF,TRBV6-5,-,TRBJ2-7
CASSQVSLDYGYTF,TRBV14,-,TRBJ1-2
CASRSLWTTDSPLHF,TRBV11-2,-,TRBJ1-6
CASYPGTSGIGELFF,TRBV2,-,TRBJ2-2
CASSGQDNQPQHF,TRBV2,-,TRBJ1-5
CASSRRLAGSYNEQFF,TRBV10-1,-,TRBJ2-1
CASSPPIGGLALRGELFF,TRBV18,once,TRBJ2-2
CATSRDRQGADTQYF,TRBV15,-,TRBJ2-3
CASSQVGSAIPQHF,TRBV4-1,-,TRBJ1-5
CATSLSLSGLYGYTF,TRBV15,-,TRBJ1-2
CASSQDRGHVSGYTF,TRBV6-5,-,TRBJ1-2
CASSSLGRRDEQYF,TRBV5-4,-,TRBJ2-7
CASSVGLAGGYEQYF,TRBV19,-,TRBJ2-7
CASSLGPAHEKLFF,TRBV28,-,TRBJ1-4
CASSSPGTAALETQYF,TRBV5-1,-,TRBJ2-5
CASSRPVGQAWGMDTQYF,TRBV14,-,TRBJ2-3
CASSLTSGGANTGELFF,TRBV7-3,-,TRBJ2-2
CASSKAGQGVYEQYF,TRBV7-8,-,TRBJ2-7
CATSSTGSSYNEQFF,TRBV10-1,-,TRBJ2-1
CASSPRQGVGEQYF,TRBV13,-,TRBJ2-7
CSLLYNEQFF,TRBV20-1,-,TRBJ2-1
CASSHQGAGNTIYF,TRBV4-1,-,TRBJ1-3
CAIRGPMGTGEGNLSYNEQFF,TRBV10-3,-,TRBJ2-1
CASSLGAGGGISDTQYF,TRBV5-1,-,TRBJ2-3
CASSLAGTDNQPQHF,TRBV5-5,-,TRBJ1-5
CASSFSGTEETQYF,TRBV5-5,-,TRBJ2-5